This TCR beta chain was sequenced during a study of shared clonotypes between healthy human individuals. Measured with immunoSEQ multiplex PCR; TCRdb has only the in-frame clones, and not every one. The table lists 1.4 million to 1.5 million clones, about 96% of them singletons, with over 1% in the top ten. The CDR3 totals 18 residues. After removal of 1 base from V and 4 bases from J, the junction contained 8 bases not matched to a gene. Germline lookup yields CDR1 SGDLS and CDR2 YYNGEE. The receptor was isolated from a man aged 25-40 years in good health. This chain joins TRBV9 and TRBJ2-3, with 14 positions matching TRBD2. What was sequenced was naive CD4+ T cells sorted from blood. The subset here: CD45RA+ positively selected. The DNA for the CDR3 is TGTGCCAGCAGCGTAACCGGGACTAGCGGGAGACAGTCAGATACGCAGTATTTT. It yields the protein CASSVTGTSGRQSDTQYF.